This T cell receptor beta chain was captured by sequencing in a study of T cells after posttransplantation cyclophosphamide. Findings and caveats of the study: Recipient CMV seropositivity and CMV reactivation strongly tracked TRB clonality.

With V trimmed by 2 bases and J by 4 bases, 0 bases remained unmatched. The CDR3 is 13 amino acids. Per the germline V gene, CDR1 is SGHDN and CDR2 is FVKESK. On this clone itself: The antigen is not known.

Cyclophosphamide on days +3 and +4 followed busulfan-fludarabine conditioning and a marrow graft. TCRdb's table, derived via immunoSEQ multiplex PCR, lists solely in-frame clones and lacks some. The profile shows tens of thousands of clones, 85% to 90% of them singletons. The chain carries TRBV14 and TRBJ1-2; 8 bases are shared with TRBD1. The source was PBMCs, collected after allogeneic stem cell transplant with posttransplant cyclophosphamide. This receptor was obtained from a female patient in her 30s who received an allogeneic stem cell transplant from an unrelated donor, was CMV-positive, and had no GVHD. Part of the T cells may come from the graft donor. CDR3 sequence reads: CASSQQGAYGYTF. CDR3 sequence (DNA): TGTGCCAGCAGCCAACAGGGGGCCTATGGCTACACCTTC.